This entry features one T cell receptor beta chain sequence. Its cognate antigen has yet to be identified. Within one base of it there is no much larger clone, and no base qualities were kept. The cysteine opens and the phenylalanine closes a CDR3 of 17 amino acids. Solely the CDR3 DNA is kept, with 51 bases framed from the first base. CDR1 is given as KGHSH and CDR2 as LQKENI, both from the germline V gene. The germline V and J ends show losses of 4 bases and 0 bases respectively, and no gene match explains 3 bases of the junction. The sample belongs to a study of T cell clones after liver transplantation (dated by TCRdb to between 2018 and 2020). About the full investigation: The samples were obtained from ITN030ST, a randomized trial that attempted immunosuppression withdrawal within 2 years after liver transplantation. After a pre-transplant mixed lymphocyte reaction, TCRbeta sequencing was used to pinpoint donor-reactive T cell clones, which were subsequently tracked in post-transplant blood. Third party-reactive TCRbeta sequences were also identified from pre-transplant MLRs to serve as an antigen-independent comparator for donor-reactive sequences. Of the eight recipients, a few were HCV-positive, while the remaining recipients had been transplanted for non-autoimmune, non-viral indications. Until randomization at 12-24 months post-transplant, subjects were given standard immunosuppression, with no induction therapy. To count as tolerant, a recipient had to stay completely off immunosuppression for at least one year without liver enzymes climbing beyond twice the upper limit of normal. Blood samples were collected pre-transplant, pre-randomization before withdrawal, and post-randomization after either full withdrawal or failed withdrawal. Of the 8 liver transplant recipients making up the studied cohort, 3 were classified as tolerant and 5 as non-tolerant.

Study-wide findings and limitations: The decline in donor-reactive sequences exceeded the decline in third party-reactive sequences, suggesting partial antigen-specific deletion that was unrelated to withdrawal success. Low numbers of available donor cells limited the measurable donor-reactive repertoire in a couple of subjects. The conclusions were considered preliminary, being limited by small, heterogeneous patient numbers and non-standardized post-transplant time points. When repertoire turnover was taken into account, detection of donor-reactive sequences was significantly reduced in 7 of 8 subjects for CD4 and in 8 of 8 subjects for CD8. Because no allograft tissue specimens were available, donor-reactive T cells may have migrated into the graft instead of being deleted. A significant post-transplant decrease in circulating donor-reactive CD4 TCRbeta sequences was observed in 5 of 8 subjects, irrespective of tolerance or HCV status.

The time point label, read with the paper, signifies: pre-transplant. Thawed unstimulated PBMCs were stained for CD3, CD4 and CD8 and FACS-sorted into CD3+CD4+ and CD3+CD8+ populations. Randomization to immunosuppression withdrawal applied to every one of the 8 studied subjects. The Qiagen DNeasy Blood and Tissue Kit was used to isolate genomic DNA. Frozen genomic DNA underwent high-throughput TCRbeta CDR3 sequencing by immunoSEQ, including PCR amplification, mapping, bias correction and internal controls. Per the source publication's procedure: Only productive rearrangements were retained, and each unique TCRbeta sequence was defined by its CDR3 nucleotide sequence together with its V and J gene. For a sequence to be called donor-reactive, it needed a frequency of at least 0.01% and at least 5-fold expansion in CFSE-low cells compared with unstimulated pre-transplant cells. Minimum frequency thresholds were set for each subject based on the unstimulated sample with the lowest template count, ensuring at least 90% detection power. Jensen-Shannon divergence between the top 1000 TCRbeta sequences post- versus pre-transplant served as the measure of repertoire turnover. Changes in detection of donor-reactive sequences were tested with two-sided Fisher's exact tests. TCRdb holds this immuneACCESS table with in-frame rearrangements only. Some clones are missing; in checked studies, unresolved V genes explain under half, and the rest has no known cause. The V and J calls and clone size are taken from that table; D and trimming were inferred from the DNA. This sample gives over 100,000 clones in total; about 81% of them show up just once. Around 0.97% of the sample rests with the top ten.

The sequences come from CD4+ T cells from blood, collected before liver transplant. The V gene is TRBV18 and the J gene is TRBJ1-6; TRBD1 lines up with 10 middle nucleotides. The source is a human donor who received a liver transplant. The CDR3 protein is CASSRTGGSSYNSPLHF. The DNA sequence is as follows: TGTGCCAGCTCACGGACAGGGGGAAGCTCCTATAATTCACCCCTCCACTTT.